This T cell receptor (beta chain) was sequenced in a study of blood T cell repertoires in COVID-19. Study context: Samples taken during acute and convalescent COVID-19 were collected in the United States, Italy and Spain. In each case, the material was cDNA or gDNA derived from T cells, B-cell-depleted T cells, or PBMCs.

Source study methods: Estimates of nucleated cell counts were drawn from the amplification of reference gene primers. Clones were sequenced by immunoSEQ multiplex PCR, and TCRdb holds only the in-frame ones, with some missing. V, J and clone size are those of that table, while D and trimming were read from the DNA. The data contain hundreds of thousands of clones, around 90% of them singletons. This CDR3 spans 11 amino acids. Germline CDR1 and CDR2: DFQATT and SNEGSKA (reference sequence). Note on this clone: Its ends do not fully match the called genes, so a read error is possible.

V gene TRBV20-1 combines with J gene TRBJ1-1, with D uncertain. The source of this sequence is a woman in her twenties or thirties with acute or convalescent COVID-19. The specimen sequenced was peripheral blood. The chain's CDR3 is CSAGDLAEAFF. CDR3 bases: TGCAGTGCTGGAGACCTCGCTGAAGCTTTCTTT.